The 18 T cell receptor beta chains below were found in one sample sequenced in a study of cytomegalovirus exposure and HLA in healthy donors. The PCR had 60 Vbeta and 13 Jbeta primers. TCRdb's copy holds only in-frame clones and misses some; the assay was immunoSEQ multiplex PCR. The data contain some 130,000 clones, 76% of them seen just once; the ten biggest clones take up about 3.1%. The sample was PBMCs. Receptor source: a man in his forties or fifties in good health and CMV-seronegative.

The V call is TRBV19, the J call TRBJ1-1; perhaps TRBD1 as D (5 bases). CDR1 and CDR2 (germline): LNHDA, SQIVND (reference sequence). The CDR3 has 12 residues. V gave up 10 bases and J gave up 6 bases, with 15 bases separating them. This CDR3 is CATTGLLAEAFF. The CDR3 DNA is TGTGCCACAACGGGACTTTTGGCTGAAGCTTTCTTT.

J is TRBJ1-4 and V is TRBV2; 9 bases agree with TRBD1. CDR3 length equals 15 residues. With V trimmed by 6 bases and J by 5 bases, 7 bases remained unmatched. Per germline, CDR1 SNHLY and CDR2 FYNNEI. The CDR3 protein is CASRRQGVTNEKLFF. DNA for the CDR3: TGTGCCAGCAGGCGACAGGGGGTTACAAATGAAAAACTGTTTTTT.

This sequence joins TRBV4-1 and TRBJ2-5; possible D gene TRBD1, 5 bases. The CDR3 covers 13 residues. Germline V CDR1 and CDR2: MGHRA, YSYEKL. Trimming removed 5 bases from V and 7 bases from J, with 14 bases in between. This CDR3 reads CASSRAGPGTQYF. For the CDR3, the DNA is TGCGCCAGCAGCAGGGCAGGGCCGGGGACCCAGTACTTC.

The chain uses TRBV7-2 and TRBJ2-5; D might be TRBD2 (6 bases). CDR3 length equals 16 residues. Looked up from germline, CDR1 is SGHTA and CDR2 is FQGNSA. V was pared by 8 bases and J by 2 bases, with 21 bases between. CDR3 bases: TGTGCCAGCGGCGTTGTCGCGGGAAACCCGCAAGAGACCCAGTACTTC. Translation: CASGVVAGNPQETQYF.

The genes are TRBV7-9 and TRBJ2-5; TRBD2 aligns across 13 bases. V lost 0 bases, J lost 4 bases, and 5 bases stayed unmatched. The CDR3 has 17 amino acids. Germline lookup yields CDR1 SEHNR and CDR2 FQNEAQ (reference sequence). CDR3 sequence (DNA): TGTGCCAGCAGCTTAGCGACTAGCGGGGGGATAGGAGAGACCCAGTACTTC. This gives the protein CASSLATSGGIGETQYF.

The chain carries TRBV4-2 and TRBJ1-1; TRBD1 might be the D (5 bases). CDR1 and CDR2 from the germline V gene are LGHNA and YNFKEQ. Trimming shortened V by 0 bases and J by 6 bases, and 14 bases separated the two germline ends. The length of the CDR3 is 15 residues. CDR3 protein: CASSQEIGGAAEAFF. Here the CDR3 DNA reads TGTGCCAGCAGCCAAGAGATCGGGGGAGCGGCTGAAGCTTTCTTT.

The CDR3 DNA sequence: TGTGCCAGCAGTATCCAGGGCCTTGGGGAAAAACTGTTTTTT. Translated, it gives CASSIQGLGEKLFF. V is TRBV6-1 and J is TRBJ1-4; weak D call: TRBD1 (5 bases). Germline loops: CDR1 MNHNS, CDR2 SASEGT. Trimming removed 5 bases from V and 8 bases from J, with 15 bases in between. This CDR3 has 14 residues.

In its sample, this clone was seen once. The chain links TRBV9 to TRBJ1-5; 9 bases agree with TRBD1. The junction had 5 bases not matched to a gene; V was cut back by 0 bases and J by 4 bases. Germline CDR1 reads SGDLS; CDR2 reads YYNGEE. CDR3 length: 16 amino acids. The CDR3 loop reads CASSVVGDRVNQPQHF. In DNA form, the CDR3 reads TGTGCCAGCAGCGTAGTTGGGGACAGGGTGAATCAGCCCCAGCATTTT. Based on the CDR3 plus reference TRBV9 and TRBJ1-5, the full variable domain is DSGVTQTPKHLITATGQRVTLRCSPRSGDLSVYWYQQSLDQGLQFLIQYYNGEERAKGNILERFSAQQFPDLHSELNLSSLELGDSALYFCASSVVGDRVNQPQHFGDGTRLSIL.

This chain connects TRBV6-6 to TRBJ2-7; D is uncertain. Between the trimmed V and J ends, which lost 6 bases and 2 bases, there was a span of 8 bases. In germline, CDR1 is MNHNY, CDR2 SVGAGI (reference sequence). CDR3 length equals 12 residues. The CDR3 reads CASSPQAYEQYF. CDR3 bases: TGTGCCAGCAGCCCACAAGCCTACGAGCAGTACTTC.

V is TRBV7-8 and J is TRBJ2-7; D gene unclear. V lost 4 bases to trimming and J lost 7 bases, with 14 bases between them. The CDR3 is made up of 13 amino acids. Germline V gene data show CDR1 as SGHVS and CDR2 as FQNEAQ. The CDR3, as DNA: TGTGCCAGCAGCTCAGACCGGGTTGGGGAGCAGTACTTC. The encoded protein is CASSSDRVGEQYF. Variable domain in full (rest from reference TRBV7-8 and TRBJ2-7): GAGVSQSPRYKVAKRGQDVALRCDPISGHVSLFWYQQALGQGPEFLTYFQNEAQLDKSGLPSDRFFAERPEGSVSTLKIQRTQQEDSAVYLCASSSDRVGEQYFGPGTRLTVT.

The chain recombines TRBV6-5 with TRBJ1-1; D gene unclear. Germline values: CDR1 MNHEY, CDR2 SVGAGI. V was pared by 6 bases and J by 8 bases, with 10 bases between. This CDR3 spans 11 amino acids. The CDR3: CASRRATEAFF. DNA for the CDR3: TGTGCCAGCAGGCGGGCGACCGAAGCTTTCTTT.

This clone was detected a few times. V usage is TRBV9 and J usage is TRBJ1-5; D not certain. The CDR3 extends over 14 amino acids. Germline CDR1 is SGDLS and CDR2 is YYNGEE. Trimming took off 4 bases at V and 2 bases at J, with 10 bases between the two ends. CDR3 bases: TGTGCCAGCAGCTTCACCGGGGGCAATCAGCCCCAGCATTTT. Its translation is CASSFTGGNQPQHF.

This rearrangement joins TRBV6-5 to TRBJ2-7; 8 bases map to TRBD1. V shed 6 bases and J 2 bases; nucleotides not matched to a gene: 9. Germline V gene sequence: CDR1 MNHEY, CDR2 SVGAGI. This CDR3 is built from 15 residues. The CDR3 loop reads CASSLGTGPAYEQYF. CDR3 DNA: TGTGCCAGCAGCCTAGGGACAGGACCTGCCTACGAGCAGTACTTC.

V gene TRBV5-6 combines with J gene TRBJ2-5, with D perhaps TRBD2 (7 bases). The V end was cut by 0 bases, the J end by 5 bases, with 17 bases between. The germline CDR1 and CDR2 sequences are SGHDT and YYEEEE. This CDR3 region has 16 residues. CDR3 protein: CASSLGGGARMETQYF. Here the CDR3 DNA reads TGTGCCAGCAGCTTGGGAGGGGGGGCCAGGATGGAGACCCAGTACTTC.

Written as DNA, the CDR3 is TGTGCCAGCAGCACCGGCGGGGGCACAGATACGCAGTATTTT. This translates into CASSTGGGTDTQYF. The chain couples TRBV7-2 to TRBJ2-3; D perhaps matches TRBD2 (6 bases). The CDR3 is made up of 14 amino acids. V lost 5 bases and J 1 base, leaving 10 bases between the germline ends. The V gene's germline CDR1 is SGHTA and CDR2 FQGNSA.

The V and J genes are TRBV10-3 and TRBJ2-3; weak D call: TRBD1 (5 bases). Germline-derived CDR1 and CDR2 are ENHRY and SYGVKD. The CDR3 extends over 11 amino acids. V lost 7 bases, J lost 6 bases, and 8 bases lay in between. The CDR3, as DNA: TGTGCCATCACGTGGGGCGATACGCAGTATTTT. Amino acid sequence: CAITWGDTQYF.

This chain uses TRBV29-1 with TRBJ2-5; D is unresolved. Germline V gives CDR1 SQVTM, CDR2 ANQGSEA. Trimming left V 7 bases short and J 1 base short, with 10 bases between. This CDR3 spans 12 amino acids. For the CDR3, the DNA is TGCAGCGCGATGGTCAGCCAAGAGACCCAGTACTTC. It yields the protein CSAMVSQETQYF.

The genes are TRBV2 and TRBJ2-7, with D perhaps matching TRBD1 (5 bases). The germline V and J ends were trimmed by 3 bases and 3 bases, with 12 bases remaining between them. This CDR3 has 14 amino acids. Germline values: CDR1 SNHLY, CDR2 FYNNEI. In DNA, the CDR3 is TGTGCCAGCAGTGAGGGTGCTCAGGGCTACGAGCAGTACTTC. Protein product: CASSEGAQGYEQYF.